This T cell receptor beta chain is drawn from a study of blood T cells in healthy people across ages (dated by TCRdb to about 2015). Regarding the study in general: In model experiments, template switching captured roughly one uniquely barcoded TCR beta cDNA molecule for every two T cells. Age-related changes in TCR beta repertoire diversity were measured in the study by deep sequencing normalized with unique cDNA molecular identifiers. Donors were grouped into four age groups: young (average roughly 15 years), middle-aged (roughly 38), aged (roughly 67) and long-lived (about 90). Using the same blood draw, the study looked at two additional independent replicas of 1 million unique cDNA reads for two donors, one aged 18 to 30 and the other aged 80 or older. To avoid experimental bias, donors of different ages were spread randomly across the sequencing lanes. Broad study findings and their caveats: Observed TCR beta diversity correlated strongly with the percentage of naive T cells measured by flow cytometry. Compared with the aged group, the long-lived group had more naive CD4+ T cells, fewer expanded clones and increased TCR diversity, suggesting age selection. As age increased, observed TCR beta diversity per million T cells dropped in a roughly linear way, and a significant reduction was already evident by age about 40. Because donor CMV infection status was unknown, age-related changes in expanded clonotypes were potentially confounded. Estimates of total diversity based on one million sequenced T cells were considered lower bounds and underestimates. Because profiling used bulk unsorted PBMCs, naive and antigen-experienced compartments could not be compared conclusively.

Donors were 39 systemically healthy Caucasian individuals from Russia aged roughly 6 to 100 years. Approximately 10 milliliters of peripheral blood were collected from each donor into EDTA-treated Vacutainer tubes. Ficoll-Paque density-gradient centrifugation was used to isolate PBMCs, with at least 6.5 million per sample. Trizol reagent was used to extract total RNA from the PBMCs, yielding at least 5 micrograms per sample. For every donor, flow cytometry on a PBMC aliquot measured the percentage of naive CD45RAhigh/CD27high T cells. The method behind the library was 5' RACE. Sequencing was performed on an Illumina HiSeq 2500. The second PCR ran for about 6 to 11 cycles and used a J-beta primer mix along with a sample-barcoded 5' primer. A template-switch 5' adaptor carrying 12 random nucleotides introduced a unique molecular identifier onto each TCR beta cDNA molecule. Each sample yielded at least 2.5 million CDR3-containing paired-end reads. First-strand cDNA synthesis was performed from all RNA using the Mint cDNA synthesis kit, with priming by a TRBC-specific oligonucleotide. After uracil-DNA glycosylase treatment, a first 18-cycle PCR used universal primers M1SS and BC2_uni_R on all cDNA. The authors' pipeline ran thus. Normalization of each sample was performed by random selection of 1 million high-quality reads, each carrying a distinct molecular identifier. Instead of being binned into consensus sequences, reads that shared molecular identifiers were thrown out. CDR3 identification, clonotype clustering and error correction used MiTCR with a Q25 quality threshold and the strictest error-elimination algorithm. A nonparametric unseen species model with Euler transformation was used to estimate a lower bound on total TCR beta diversity. TCRdb reanalyzed the raw reads on its own, using fastp at Q25 for trimming and MiXCR for clone calling, and kept in-frame beta chains. Every CDR3 protein is listed once, alongside the most common genes and DNA of its rows. These V and J calls rely on TCRdb rather than the paper's analysis. This sample has approximately 1,000,000 distinct CDR3 sequences in its table, and more than 30% of those were observed once. Clones ranked in the top ten supply 10% to 15% of the sample.

The CDR3 measures 17 amino acids from cysteine to phenylalanine. The read is trimmed to its CDR3 DNA, 51 bases read in frame from base 1. Unmatched junction bases come to 13, with V trimmed by 1 base and J by 6 bases. CDR1 and CDR2, looked up from the germline V gene, are LGHNA and YSLEER. This clonotype was observed at least ten times. It has no known antigen specificity. No base qualities exist here, and no much larger clone lies one base off it. The TCR comes from a man aged 18 to 30 in good health. The sequenced material came from blood. This receptor chain uses TRBV4-3 and TRBJ2-3, with 7 middle bases fitting TRBD1. The CDR3 reads CASSQGTGTALTDTQYF. At the DNA level, the sequence is TGCGCCAGCAGCCAAGGGACCGGGACAGCTTTAACCGATACGCAGTATTTT.